One and the same sample provided the 12 T cell receptor beta chains below, sequenced in a study of OX40 agonist ivuxolimab in advanced cancers. Clones were sequenced by immunoSEQ multiplex PCR, and TCRdb holds only the in-frame ones, with some missing. Of around 140,000 clones listed, roughly nine tenths are singletons. The specimen comprised CD4+ or CD8+ T cells sorted from blood, sampled in a trial of the OX40 agonist ivuxolimab. Source of these receptors: an adult with an advanced solid tumor such as melanoma, head and neck, liver or kidney cancer.

The chain has TRBV7-2 and TRBJ1-4; the D gene is possibly TRBD1 (6 bases). Trimming took off 6 bases at V and 4 bases at J, with 15 bases between the two ends. CDR1 and CDR2 from the germline V gene are SGHTA and FQGNSA. CDR3 length: 15 residues. As DNA, the CDR3 is TGTGCCAGCAGGAGAGAGGGGGGCATTAATGAAAAACTGTTTTTT. Amino acids: CASRREGGINEKLFF.

This sequence joins TRBV12-5 and TRBJ2-5, with 14 positions matching TRBD2. The CDR3 is made up of 16 amino acids. Germline-derived CDR1 and CDR2 are LGHNT and FRNRAP. The V gene end was trimmed by 2 bases and the J gene end by 5 bases; junction bases not matched to a gene: 4. The DNA of the CDR3 is TGTGCTAGTGGTTTGTTGGGACTAGCGGGAGCCGAGACCCAGTACTTC. Its protein product is CASGLLGLAGAETQYF. The complete variable domain, with remaining parts taken from reference TRBV12-5 and TRBJ2-5, reads DARVTQTPRHKVTEMGQEVTMRCQPILGHNTVFWYRQTMMQGLELLAYFRNRAPLDDSGMPKDRFSAEMPDATLATLKIQPSEPRDSAVYFCASGLLGLAGAETQYFGPGTRLLVL.

The gene calls are TRBV7-2 and TRBJ2-7; 8 bases match TRBD1. The CDR3 runs to 13 residues. V lost 8 bases and J lost 7; bases outside the gene matches: 10. The germline V gene has CDR1 SGHTA and CDR2 FQGNSA. DNA of the CDR3: TGTGCCAGCGTAGGAAGACAGGGGTGGGAGCAGTACTTC. This encodes CASVGRQGWEQYF.

The chain couples TRBV7-8 to TRBJ1-1; D may be TRBD1 (5 bases). The CDR3 has 15 amino acids. Trimming took off 1 base at V and 3 bases at J, with 12 bases between the two ends. Germline V gene data show CDR1 as SGHVS and CDR2 as FQNEAQ. CDR3 residues: CASSLGAGSYTEAFF. CDR3 DNA sequence: TGTGCCAGCAGCTTAGGGGCAGGGTCGTACACTGAAGCTTTCTTT.

The genes are TRBV7-6 and TRBJ2-2; 8 bases agree with TRBD1. With 4 bases clipped from V and 4 bases from J, the junction kept 8 bases outside the gene matches. Germline V gene lookup returns CDR1 SGHVS and CDR2 FNYEAQ. The CDR3 is made up of 16 amino acids. The CDR3 coding sequence is TGTGCCAGCAGCTCCTTTCAGGGGGCCGTCACCGGGGAGCTGTTTTTT. It is translated as CASSSFQGAVTGELFF.

The chain is built from TRBV6-4 and TRBJ2-3, with 8 positions matching TRBD2. This CDR3 has 15 residues. The J segment lost 4 bases and the V segment lost 5 bases, leaving 8 bases of the junction unmatched. Germline V gives CDR1 MRHNA, CDR2 SNTAGT. CDR3 region: CASSPSGSSSDTQYF. CDR3 nucleotide sequence: TGTGCCAGCAGTCCCAGCGGGAGTTCGTCAGATACGCAGTATTTT.

The genes are TRBV7-9 and TRBJ2-5; D is unresolved. Trimming pared 2 bases from V and 5 bases from J, leaving 3 bases between. Germline V gives CDR1 SEHNR, CDR2 FQNEAQ (reference sequence). The CDR3 sequence is 11 residues long. The CDR3 nucleotides are TGTGCCAGCAGCTTAAAGGAGACCCAGTACTTC. Translating it yields CASSLKETQYF.

V usage is TRBV5-4 and J usage is TRBJ2-7; weak D call: TRBD2 (6 bases). With 2 bases removed from V and 6 bases from J, the gap between germline ends came to 15 bases. The CDR3 is 14 amino acids. Germline CDR1 and CDR2: SGHNT and YYREEE (reference sequence). The CDR3 sequence: CASSFGSNGGEQYF. Here the CDR3 DNA reads TGTGCCAGCAGCTTCGGGTCGAACGGGGGCGAGCAGTACTTC.

The rearrangement joins TRBV6-6 to TRBJ1-2; TRBD1 agrees at 7 bases. Germline V CDR1 and CDR2: MNHNY, SVGAGI (reference sequence). This CDR3 has 14 amino acids. V gave up 6 bases and J gave up 8 bases; unmatched junction bases: 12. The CDR3: CASRLPGGRNGYTF. CDR3 bases: TGTGCCAGCAGGCTTCCAGGGGGTCGGAACGGCTACACCTTC.

The gene calls are TRBV19 and TRBJ1-4, with D uncertain. The germline gives CDR1 LNHDA, CDR2 SQIVND (reference sequence). V dropped 5 bases and J dropped 5 bases, with 9 bases sitting between them. The CDR3 has 13 residues. The DNA of the CDR3 is TGTGCCAGTAGTGATCGCCCCAATGAAAAACTGTTTTTT. Protein: CASSDRPNEKLFF.

The V gene is TRBV11-3, the J gene TRBJ2-1; perhaps TRBD2 as D (5 bases). This CDR3 spans 16 amino acids. Trimming pared 1 base from V and 0 bases from J, leaving 10 bases between. Germline V gives CDR1 SGHNT, CDR2 YENEEA. The CDR3 loop reads CASSLGPGGSYNEQFF. Written as DNA, the CDR3 is TGTGCCAGCAGCTTAGGGCCAGGAGGCTCCTACAATGAGCAGTTCTTC.

The chain uses TRBV5-1 and TRBJ2-7, with D tentatively TRBD1 (6 bases). The CDR3 has 15 amino acids. Germline CDR1 SGHRS, CDR2 YFSETQ. V lost 0 bases, J lost 3 bases, and 13 bases lay in between. The CDR3 coding sequence is TGCGCCAGCAGCTTGGGTGCAGGGGTCCTCTACGAGCAGTACTTC. Translation gives CASSLGAGVLYEQYF.